The 8 T cell receptor beta chains presented below share a single source sample, sequenced in a study of shared clonotypes between healthy human individuals. Positively selected for CCR7, the CD45RO-negative cells used as naive CD8 cells excluded terminally differentiated effector memory CD45RA+ cells. Generated by immunoSEQ multiplex PCR, the TCRdb table keeps only in-frame clones and is missing some. This sample yields approximately 720,000 clones, of which 90% to 95% are seen a single time; nearly 25% belongs to the top ten. The source material was naive CD8+ T cells sorted from blood. The receptor source for this set is a man in his thirties or forties in good health.

As to this clone: This sample includes further DNA sequences coding for the same CDR3. The J gene is TRBJ2-3, the V gene TRBV9, with D unclear. The CDR3 runs 14 residues. CDR1 and CDR2 (germline): SGDLS, YYNGEE. V lost 0 bases, J lost 3 bases, and 8 bases lay in between. This CDR3 is CASSVGVSTDTQYF. The CDR3 coding sequence is TGTGCCAGCAGCGTAGGGGTTTCAACAGATACGCAGTATTTT. Looking up the rest from reference TRBV9 and TRBJ2-3 gives the full variable domain: DSGVTQTPKHLITATGQRVTLRCSPRSGDLSVYWYQQSLDQGLQFLIQYYNGEERAKGNILERFSAQQFPDLHSELNLSSLELGDSALYFCASSVGVSTDTQYFGPGTRLTVL.

The V call is TRBV7-9, the J call TRBJ2-1, with 8 bases identical to TRBD2. This CDR3 region has 15 residues. Germline V CDR1 and CDR2: SEHNR, FQNEAQ (reference sequence). The junction had 6 bases not matched to a gene; V was cut back by 3 bases and J by 5 bases. CDR3 nucleotides: TGTGCCAGCAGCTTTTTCCTAGCGGGCGACAATGAGCAGTTCTTC. It specifies CASSFFLAGDNEQFF.

The V and J genes are TRBV6-1 and TRBJ1-2; D uncertain. This CDR3 comprises 14 residues. The germline V and J ends were trimmed by 1 base and 5 bases, with 11 bases remaining between them. Germline CDR1 and CDR2: MNHNS and SASEGT. For the CDR3, the DNA is TGTGCCAGCAGTGAAGGGGCGGACCTATATGGCTACACCTTC. It is translated as CASSEGADLYGYTF.

The rearrangement uses TRBV7-9 and TRBJ2-7; no clear D gene. Trimming left V 3 bases short and J 6 bases short, with 9 bases between. CDR1 is SEHNR, CDR2 FQNEAQ, per germline (reference sequence). The CDR3 is made up of 12 amino acids. This CDR3 reads CASSFATFEQYF. The CDR3, as DNA: TGTGCCAGCAGCTTTGCTACTTTCGAGCAGTACTTC. The full variable domain, with the rest looked up from reference TRBV7-9 and TRBJ2-7, is DTGVSQNPRHKITKRGQNVTFRCDPISEHNRLYWYRQTLGQGPEFLTYFQNEAQLEKSRLLSDRFSAERPKGSFSTLEIQRTEQGDSAMYLCASSFATFEQYFGPGTRLTVT.

The V call is TRBV15, the J call TRBJ2-5, with TRBD2 matching 8 bases. V shed 5 bases and J 3 bases; nucleotides not matched to a gene: 5. Per the germline V gene, CDR1 is LNHNV and CDR2 is YYDKDF (reference sequence). CDR3 length: 14 amino acids. Written as DNA, the CDR3 is TGTGCCACCAGCGGGAGAGCGGGAGAAGAGACCCAGTACTTC. Its translation is CATSGRAGEETQYF.

The V gene is TRBV28, the J gene TRBJ2-1; 8 nucleotides align to TRBD1. This CDR3 spans 15 amino acids. Germline lookup yields CDR1 MDHEN and CDR2 SYDVKM. Trimming cost V 3 bases and J 5 bases; bases outside gene matches: 6. This chain's CDR3 is CASSLTGALNNEQFF. CDR3 bases: TGTGCCAGCAGTTTGACAGGGGCCCTTAACAATGAGCAGTTCTTC. The whole variable domain, remainder taken from reference TRBV28 and TRBJ2-1, is DVKVTQSSRYLVKRTGEKVFLECVQDMDHENMFWYRQDPGLGLRLIYFSYDVKMKEKGDIPEGYSVSREKKERFSLILESASTNQTSMYLCASSLTGALNNEQFFGPGTRLTVL.

This rearrangement joins TRBV27 to TRBJ2-1; D remains unclear. The V gene's germline CDR1 is MNHEY and CDR2 SMNVEV (reference sequence). The V end was cut by 3 bases, the J end by 4 bases, with 10 bases between. The CDR3 is made up of 14 amino acids. CDR3: CASSFSTAYNEQFF. The CDR3 DNA follows: TGTGCCAGCAGTTTCTCCACAGCATACAATGAGCAGTTCTTC.

This chain uses TRBV29-1 with TRBJ2-7; 14 nucleotides agree with TRBD2. The trim removed 6 bases at V and 2 bases at J, leaving 6 bases unmatched. Per germline, CDR1 SQVTM and CDR2 ANQGSEA. The CDR3 covers 15 residues. Written as DNA, the CDR3 is TGCAGCGTGGAGGTGACTAGCGGGAGGGCCTACGAGCAGTACTTC. Translation gives CSVEVTSGRAYEQYF.